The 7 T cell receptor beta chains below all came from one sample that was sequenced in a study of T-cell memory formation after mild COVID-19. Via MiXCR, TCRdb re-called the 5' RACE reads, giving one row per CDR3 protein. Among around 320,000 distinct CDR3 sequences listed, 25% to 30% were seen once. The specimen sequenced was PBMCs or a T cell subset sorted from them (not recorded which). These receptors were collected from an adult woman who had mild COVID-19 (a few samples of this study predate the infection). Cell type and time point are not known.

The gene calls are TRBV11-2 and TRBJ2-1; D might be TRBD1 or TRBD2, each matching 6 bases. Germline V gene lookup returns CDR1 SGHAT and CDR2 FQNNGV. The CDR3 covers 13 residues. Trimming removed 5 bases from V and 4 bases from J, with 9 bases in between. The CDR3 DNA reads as TGTGCCAGCAGCACGGGGGCGTACAATGAGCAGTTCTTC. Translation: CASSTGAYNEQFF.

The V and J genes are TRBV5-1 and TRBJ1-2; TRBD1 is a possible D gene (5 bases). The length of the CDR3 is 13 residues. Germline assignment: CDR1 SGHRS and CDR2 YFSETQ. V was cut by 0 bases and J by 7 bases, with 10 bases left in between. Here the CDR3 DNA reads TGCGCCAGCAGCTTGGACAGGTTCGGTGGCTACACCTTC. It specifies CASSLDRFGGYTF.

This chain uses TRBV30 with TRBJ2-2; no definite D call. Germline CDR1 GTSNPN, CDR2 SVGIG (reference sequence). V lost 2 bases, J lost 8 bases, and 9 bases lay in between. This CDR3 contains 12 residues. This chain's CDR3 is CAWSPLWGELFF. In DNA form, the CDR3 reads TGTGCCTGGAGTCCGCTGTGGGGGGAGCTGTTTTTT.

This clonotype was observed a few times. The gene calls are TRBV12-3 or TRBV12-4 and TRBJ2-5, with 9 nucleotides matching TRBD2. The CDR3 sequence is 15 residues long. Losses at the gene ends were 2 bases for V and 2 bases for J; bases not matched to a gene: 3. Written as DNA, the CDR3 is TGTGCCAGCAGTTTACGGCGGGGGGGACAAGAGACCCAGTACTTC. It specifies CASSLRRGGQETQYF.

The CDR3 DNA sequence: TGTGCCAGCAGTTTTGTCGGGTCCTTGGGCTACACCTTC. Translation gives CASSFVGSLGYTF. The chain couples TRBV28 to TRBJ1-2, with unresolved D. V was cut by 3 bases and J by 8 bases, with 13 bases left in between. Germline V gene lookup returns CDR1 MDHEN and CDR2 SYDVKM. The CDR3 extends over 13 amino acids.

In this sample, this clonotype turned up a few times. DNA for the CDR3: TGTGCCAGCAGCACAACAGGGGGCGGGCCAGATACGCAGTATTTT. It is translated as CASSTTGGGPDTQYF. This chain connects TRBV28 to TRBJ2-3; 9 bases agree with TRBD1. This CDR3 spans 15 amino acids. V dropped 6 bases and J dropped 4; count of bases not matched to a gene: 8. CDR1 and CDR2 from the germline V gene are MDHEN and SYDVKM. Looking up the rest from reference TRBV28 and TRBJ2-3 gives the full variable domain: DVKVTQSSRYLVKRTGEKVFLECVQDMDHENMFWYRQDPGLGLRLIYFSYDVKMKEKGDIPEGYSVSREKKERFSLILESASTNQTSMYLCASSTTGGGPDTQYFGPGTRLTVL.

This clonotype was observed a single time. CDR3 sequence reads: CASSSPFVLYGYTF. The CDR3 DNA sequence: TGTGCCAGCAGTTCTCCGTTTGTACTCTATGGCTACACCTTC. The genes are TRBV12-3 or TRBV12-4 and TRBJ1-2; D unresolved. The length of the CDR3 is 14 residues. V shed 4 bases and J shed 4 bases, with 13 bases lying between them.